The 4 T cell receptor beta chains reported below all come from one sample, sequenced in a study of beta chain features in type 1 diabetes. Of the isolated RNA, all was reverse transcribed, and so the sequenced material was expressed TCRB transcripts. The method was immunoSEQ multiplex PCR; TCRdb's version includes in-frame clones alone and lacks a portion of them. Here the sample spans 200,000 to 250,000 clones, about 26% being singletons. Sequences were obtained from central memory CD4+ T cells from blood. The receptor set was obtained from a man younger than 45 in good health.

The genes are TRBV18 and TRBJ1-5; D is undetermined. CDR3 length equals 15 residues. The V end was cut by 6 bases, the J end by 4 bases, with 16 bases between. Germline loops: CDR1 KGHSH, CDR2 LQKENI. CDR3 amino acids: CASSLGSSPNQPQHF. The CDR3 coding sequence is TGTGCCAGCTCGCTCGGGTCCTCTCCTAATCAGCCCCAGCATTTT.

This clone was seen only once. The chain employs TRBV7-2 and TRBJ1-2; D is ambiguous. The CDR3 consists of 13 residues. Per germline, CDR1 SGHTA and CDR2 FQGNSA. Trimming pared 5 bases from V and 3 bases from J, leaving 10 bases between. CDR3 coding DNA: TGTGCCAGCAGCCCTTACGGCGACTATGGCTACACCTTC. Translation: CASSPYGDYGYTF.

The rearrangement joins TRBV18 to TRBJ1-1, with TRBD1 as a possible D gene (6 bases). V was pared by 1 base and J by 5 bases, with 14 bases between. The germline V gene has CDR1 KGHSH and CDR2 LQKENI. This CDR3 has 15 residues. CDR3: CASSPRGTGSTEAFF. The DNA of the CDR3 is TGTGCCAGCTCACCACGAGGAACAGGGAGTACTGAAGCTTTCTTT.

The rearrangement uses TRBV6-6 and TRBJ2-3; D is ambiguous. The CDR3 has 14 residues. The ends were cut back, 5 bases at V and 0 bases at J, with 9 bases in the middle. Per germline, CDR1 MNHNY and CDR2 SVGAGI (reference sequence). CDR3 region: CASSPVASTDTQYF. In DNA form, the CDR3 reads TGTGCCAGCAGTCCGGTGGCTAGCACAGATACGCAGTATTTT.